These 8 T cell receptor beta chains originate from one sample sequenced in a study of T-cell reconstitution after alpha-beta-depleted transplantation in children. Unique molecular identifiers were incorporated into the prepared TCRbeta library. TCRdb re-analysed the PCR reads in MiXCR, keeping a single row per CDR3 protein. The profile shows hundreds of thousands of distinct CDR3 sequences, about 16% of them singletons. The sample here was PBMCs, mostly from graft donor cells, taken 360 days after TCRalphabeta/CD19-depleted stem cell transplant. The receptors come from a male patient aged 10-17 years who had a stem cell transplant for acute lymphoblastic leukemia, so the T cells may come from the graft donor.

This clonotype was recorded a few times. V gene TRBV20-1 combines with J gene TRBJ2-1; D is possibly TRBD1 (5 bases). Looked up from germline, CDR1 is DFQATT and CDR2 is SNEGSKA (reference sequence). The V end was cut by 3 bases, the J end by 10 bases, with 7 bases between. CDR3 length: 10 residues. CDR3 sequence reads: CSARKGEQFF. DNA of the CDR3: TGCAGTGCTAGGAAGGGGGAGCAGTTCTTC.

The CDR3 here is CASSRWVLAMNTGELFF. The DNA of the CDR3 is TGCGCCAGCAGCCGTTGGGTGCTAGCTATGAACACCGGGGAGCTGTTTTTT. The chain links TRBV5-1 to TRBJ2-2; TRBD2 is a possible D gene (5 bases). Germline V gene data show CDR1 as SGHRS and CDR2 as YFSETQ. The CDR3 consists of 17 residues. Trimming removed 4 bases from V and 1 base from J, with 17 bases in between.

The table lists this clonotype with a few counts. The rearrangement uses TRBV20-1 and TRBJ1-4, with D maybe TRBD1 (6 bases). The CDR3 is 13 amino acids. CDR1 DFQATT and CDR2 SNEGSKA come from the germline V gene (reference sequence). V was pared by 2 bases and J by 8 bases, with 12 bases between. In DNA form, the CDR3 reads TGCAGTGCTAGACAGGGGAATCGGGAAAAACTGTTTTTT. This gives the protein CSARQGNREKLFF.

The chain links TRBV5-5 to TRBJ2-2; D call uncertain. Germline CDR1 and CDR2: SGHKS and YYEKEE (reference sequence). Between the trimmed V and J ends, which lost 2 bases and 1 base, there was a span of 9 bases. The CDR3 sequence is 15 residues long. CDR3 nucleotides: TGTGCCAGCAGCTTACCGAAGGGGAACACCGGGGAGCTGTTTTTT. Translating gives CASSLPKGNTGELFF.

This clonotype was picked up a small number of times. The V and J genes are TRBV5-1 and TRBJ2-5, with 9 nucleotides matching TRBD1. The V and J ends lost 3 bases and 5 bases, in that order; junction bases with no gene match: 5. The CDR3 is 14 residues long. Germline lookup yields CDR1 SGHRS and CDR2 YFSETQ. CDR3 sequence: CASSWTGVTETQYF. The CDR3 DNA follows: TGCGCCAGCAGCTGGACAGGGGTTACGGAGACCCAGTACTTC.

This clonotype was seen repeatedly, ten times or more. This chain connects TRBV7-2 to TRBJ2-1; maybe TRBD1 (5 bases). The CDR3 covers 14 residues. The germline gives CDR1 SGHTA, CDR2 FQGNSA. V was shortened by 2 bases and J by 4 bases, with 9 bases between the two germline ends. The CDR3 loop is CASSLQGGYNEQFF. The CDR3 DNA reads TGTGCCAGCAGCTTACAGGGTGGGTACAATGAGCAGTTCTTC.

In its sample, this clonotype was seen a few times. This chain uses TRBV20-1 with TRBJ2-5; 9 positions agree with TRBD2. Germline V gene sequence: CDR1 DFQATT, CDR2 SNEGSKA (reference sequence). The CDR3 extends over 16 amino acids. Trimming removed 1 base from V and 4 bases from J; junction bases left unmatched: 10. For the CDR3, the DNA is TGCAGTGCTAGAGGGAAGGCGGGAGGGCCCCCAGAGACCCAGTACTTC. Protein: CSARGKAGGPPETQYF.

Here the CDR3 DNA reads TGTGCCAGCAGCTTGATAGGGTATACTCCTGGGGCCAACGTCCTGACTTTC. Its protein is CASSLIGYTPGANVLTF. This sequence joins TRBV5-6 and TRBJ2-6; no definite D call. Per germline, CDR1 SGHDT and CDR2 YYEEEE. The CDR3 is 17 residues long. Deletions cut 1 base from V and 2 bases from J, with 13 bases between. The whole variable domain, filled in from reference TRBV5-6 and TRBJ2-6, reads DAGVTQSPTHLIKTRGQQVTLRCSPKSGHDTVSWYQQALGQGPQFIFQYYEEEERQRGNFPDRFSGHQFPNYSSELNVNALLLGDSALYLCASSLIGYTPGANVLTFGAGSRLTVL.